This is a list of T cell receptor beta chains from one sample in a study of CD8 T cells in Susac syndrome. MiXCR, run by TCRdb on the immunoSEQ multiplex PCR reads, gives a single entry per CDR3 protein. The sample contains 150,000 or so distinct CDR3 sequences, 85% to 95% of which appear only once. Sequenced: CD4+ T cells from PBMCs. The receptors derive from a human donor with Susac syndrome. CDR3s include the opening cysteine and the closing phenylalanine or tryptophan.

J gene,V gene,CDR3 protein
TRBJ2-3,TRBV9,CASSVGTQRTDTQYF
TRBJ1-5,TRBV28,CASSGGSNSNQPQHF
TRBJ1-2,TRBV12-3/TRBV12-4,CASSIGSKGYTF
TRBJ2-3,TRBV20-1,CSARVLAGGVADTQYF
TRBJ2-1,TRBV6-5,CASSYSIGRAVNGEQFF
TRBJ2-3,TRBV29-1,CSVNRDRGNTDTQYF
TRBJ1-1,TRBV28,CASSLGGGRGAFF
TRBJ2-1,TRBV5-6,CASSLGSRGSYNEQFF
TRBJ2-7,TRBV28,CASQSHVSSYEQYF
TRBJ2-3,TRBV5-6,CASSLVLAGAPSTDTQYF
TRBJ1-1,TRBV6-5,CASSQQGKAFF
TRBJ1-1,TRBV29-1,CSVLPGPEAFF
TRBJ2-3,TRBV7-9,CASSLIGQTTDTQYF
TRBJ2-1,TRBV23-1,CASSPRTSGGAEEQFF
TRBJ1-5,TRBV20-1,CSARVAGQNQPQHF
TRBJ2-7,TRBV5-1,CASSLDSSPTYEQYF
TRBJ2-3,TRBV11-1,CASSLAFRVTQYF
TRBJ2-5,TRBV11-2,CASSPRWREETQYF
TRBJ1-2,TRBV30,CAWAHGGAWGYTF
TRBJ2-1,TRBV2,CASSVGEAHEQFF
TRBJ2-3,TRBV24-1,CATSSEQLTDTQYF
TRBJ1-1,TRBV15,CATSRDWGTEAFF
TRBJ2-1,TRBV7-3,CASSLGTSSYNEQFF
TRBJ2-5,TRBV20-1,CSARDGQQETQYF
TRBJ2-5,TRBV21-1,CASQGRRIRETQYF
TRBJ1-1,TRBV5-1,CASSKDRNTEAFF
TRBJ2-7,TRBV11-2,CASSLTTRWKYF
TRBJ2-7,TRBV7-8,CASSLDSSDLYEQYF
TRBJ2-3,TRBV2,CASNEVVRDTQYF
TRBJ1-2,TRBV14,CASSQDGDRGLFGYTF
TRBJ2-3,TRBV7-2,CASRGGNWADTQYF
TRBJ2-3,TRBV5-1,CASSMRTGWTTINAYTDTQYF
TRBJ2-5,TRBV9,CASSLDGTSGQETQYF
TRBJ1-5,TRBV6-5,CATQGNQPQHF
TRBJ1-2,TRBV12-5,CASGLVSMRRPGQGNYGYTF
TRBJ2-1,TRBV14,CASRRDSNNEQFF
TRBJ2-3,TRBV5-4,CASSPEGADTQYF
TRBJ1-1,TRBV19,CASSKQGGTEAFF
TRBJ1-2,TRBV18,CASSPSGTALGYGYTF
TRBJ2-7,TRBV15,CATSPGRGPHEQYF
TRBJ1-5,TRBV19,CASSIDRATQPQHF
TRBJ2-1,TRBV10-3,CAISEGTGGNEQFF
TRBJ2-1,TRBV20-1,CFQSLGRGEFF
TRBJ2-7,TRBV4-1,CASSQDDRGFLGEQYF
TRBJ1-1,TRBV12-3/TRBV12-4,CASSLSQGAFF
TRBJ1-2,TRBV7-9,CASSPRDRELDGYTF
TRBJ1-6,TRBV2,CASSEPGGGSPLHF
TRBJ1-1,TRBV5-4,CASSLVTGVGTEAFF